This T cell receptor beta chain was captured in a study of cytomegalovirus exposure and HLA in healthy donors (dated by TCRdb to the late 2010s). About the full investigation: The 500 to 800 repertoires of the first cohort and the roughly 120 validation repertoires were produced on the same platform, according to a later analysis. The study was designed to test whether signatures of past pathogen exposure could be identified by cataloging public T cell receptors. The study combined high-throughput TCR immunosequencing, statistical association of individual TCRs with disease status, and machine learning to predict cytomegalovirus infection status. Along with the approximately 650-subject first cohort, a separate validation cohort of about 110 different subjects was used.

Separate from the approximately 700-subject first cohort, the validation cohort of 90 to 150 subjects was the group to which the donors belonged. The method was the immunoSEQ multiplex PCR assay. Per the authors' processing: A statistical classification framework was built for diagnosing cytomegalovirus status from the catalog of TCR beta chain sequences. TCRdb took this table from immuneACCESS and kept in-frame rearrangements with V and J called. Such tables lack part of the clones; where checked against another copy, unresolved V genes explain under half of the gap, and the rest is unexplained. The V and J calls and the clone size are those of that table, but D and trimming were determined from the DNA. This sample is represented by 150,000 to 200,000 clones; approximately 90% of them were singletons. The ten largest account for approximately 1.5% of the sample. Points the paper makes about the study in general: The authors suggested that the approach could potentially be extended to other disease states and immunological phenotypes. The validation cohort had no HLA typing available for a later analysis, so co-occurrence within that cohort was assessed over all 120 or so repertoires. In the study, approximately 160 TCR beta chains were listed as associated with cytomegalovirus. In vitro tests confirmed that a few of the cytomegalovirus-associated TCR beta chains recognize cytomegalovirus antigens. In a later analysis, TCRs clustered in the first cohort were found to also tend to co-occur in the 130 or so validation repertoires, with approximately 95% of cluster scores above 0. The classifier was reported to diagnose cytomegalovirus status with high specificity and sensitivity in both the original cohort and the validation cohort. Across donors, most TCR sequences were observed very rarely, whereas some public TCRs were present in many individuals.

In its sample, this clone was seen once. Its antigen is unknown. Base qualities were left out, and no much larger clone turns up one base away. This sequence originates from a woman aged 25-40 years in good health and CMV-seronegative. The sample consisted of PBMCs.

The DNA reads TGTGCCAGCAGAGCAGGGGACACTGAAGCTTTCTTT. Its coded protein is CASRAGDTEAFF. This receptor chain uses TRBV13 and TRBJ1-1; a weak D assignment points to TRBD1 (6 bases agree). Reading the germline V gene (reference sequence) gives CDR1 PRHDT and CDR2 FYEKMQ. Reading from cysteine to phenylalanine, the CDR3 counts 12 amino acids. The kept DNA is CDR3 alone, 36 bases in frame from the first base. V loses 6 bases of germline sequence and J loses 3 bases, and the interval between the two ends is 8 bases. With all but the CDR3 taken from the reference TRBV13 and TRBJ1-1 genes, the full variable domain is: AAGVIQSPRHLIKEKRETATLKCYPIPRHDTVYWYQQGPGQDPQFLISFYEKMQSDKGSIPDRFSAQQFSDYHSELNMSSLELGDSALYFCASRAGDTEAFFGQGTRLTVV.